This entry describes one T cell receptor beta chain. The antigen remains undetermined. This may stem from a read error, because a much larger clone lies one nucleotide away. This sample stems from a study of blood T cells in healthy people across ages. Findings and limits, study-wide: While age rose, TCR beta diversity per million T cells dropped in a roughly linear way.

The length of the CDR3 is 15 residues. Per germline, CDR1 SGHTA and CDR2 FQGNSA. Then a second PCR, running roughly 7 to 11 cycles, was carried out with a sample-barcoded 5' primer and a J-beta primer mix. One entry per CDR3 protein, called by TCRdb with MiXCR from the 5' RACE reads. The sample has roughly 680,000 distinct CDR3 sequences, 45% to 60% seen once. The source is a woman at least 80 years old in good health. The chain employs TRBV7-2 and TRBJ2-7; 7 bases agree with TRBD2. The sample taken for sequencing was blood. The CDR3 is CASSLSWGGTYERYF. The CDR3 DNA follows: TGTGCCAGCAGCTTATCGTGGGGGGGAACCTACGAGCGGTACTTC. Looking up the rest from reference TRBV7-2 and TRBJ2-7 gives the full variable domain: GAGVSQSPSNKVTEKGKDVELRCDPISGHTALYWYRQSLGQGLEFLIYFQGNSAPDKSGLPSDRFSAERTGGSVSTLTIQRTQQEDSAVYLCASSLSWGGTYERYFGPGTRLTVT.